This passage covers 10 T cell receptor beta chains from one sample sequenced in a study of cytomegalovirus exposure and HLA in healthy donors. Amplification used 60 Vbeta primers and 13 Jbeta primers. The method was immunoSEQ multiplex PCR; TCRdb's version includes in-frame clones alone and lacks a portion of them. This sample has around 130,000 clones, with around 77% found just once. The specimen was PBMCs. The receptors originated from a man over 45 in good health and CMV-seronegative.

The V gene is TRBV2, the J gene TRBJ1-5; 9 nucleotides align to TRBD1. The CDR3 length is 14 residues. Germline assignment: CDR1 SNHLY and CDR2 FYNNEI. V lost 4 bases to trimming and J lost 6 bases; unmatched junction nucleotides: 4. CDR3 DNA: TGTGCCAGCAGTGGGGACAGGGCCCCTCAGCCCCAGCATTTT. Its protein is CASSGDRAPQPQHF.

The CDR3 protein is CASSVAGGNTGELFF. CDR3 sequence (DNA): TGTGCCAGCAGCGTGGCGGGAGGGAACACCGGGGAGCTGTTTTTT. The genes are TRBV9 and TRBJ2-2; 8 nucleotides match TRBD2. Germline CDR1 reads SGDLS; CDR2 reads YYNGEE. The CDR3 consists of 15 residues. Trimming cost V 2 bases and J 1 base; bases outside gene matches: 1.

The chain joins TRBV7-2 to TRBJ2-1, with D perhaps TRBD1 (5 bases). Trimming left V 2 bases short and J 4 bases short, with 6 bases between. Germline values: CDR1 SGHTA, CDR2 FQGNSA. CDR3 length: 13 residues. The CDR3 loop reads CASSLQGYNEQFF. CDR3 in DNA: TGTGCCAGCAGCTTACAGGGTTACAATGAGCAGTTCTTC. The variable domain in full, with the rest retrieved from reference TRBV7-2 and TRBJ2-1, is GAGVSQSPSNKVTEKGKDVELRCDPISGHTALYWYRQSLGQGLEFLIYFQGNSAPDKSGLPSDRFSAERTGGSVSTLTIQRTQQEDSAVYLCASSLQGYNEQFFGPGTRLTVL.

This clone was picked up a small number of times. The rearrangement uses TRBV6-5 and TRBJ2-1; 10 nucleotides match TRBD2. CDR3 length: 15 amino acids. After removal of 6 bases from V and 5 bases from J, the junction contained 7 bases not matched to a gene. The germline V gene encodes CDR1 MNHEY and CDR2 SVGAGI. The CDR3 DNA reads as TGTGCCAGCAGCCTGTCTAGCGGGAGAAACAATGAGCAGTTCTTC. Residues: CASSLSSGRNNEQFF.

The chain recombines TRBV11-2 with TRBJ1-1; D remains ambiguous. From germline, CDR1 is SGHAT and CDR2 FQNNGV. V lost 4 bases to trimming and J lost 0 bases, with 6 bases between them. The CDR3 is 13 amino acids. The CDR3 here is CASSSSMNTEAFF. CDR3 bases: TGTGCCAGCAGCTCCTCTATGAACACTGAAGCTTTCTTT.

The chain joins TRBV18 to TRBJ2-5; D perhaps matches TRBD1 (6 bases). The germline V gene encodes CDR1 KGHSH and CDR2 LQKENI. V was pared by 6 bases and J by 5 bases, with 13 bases between. The CDR3 has 13 amino acids. The CDR3 DNA follows: TGTGCCAGCTCGTCCAGGGGATCGGAGACCCAGTACTTC. Its protein is CASSSRGSETQYF.

The CDR3 coding sequence is TGTGCCAGTAGTAGACAGGTTTATTCGGATGCAACTAGCACAGATACGCAGTATTTT. This gives the protein CASSRQVYSDATSTDTQYF. The V call is TRBV19, the J call TRBJ2-3; D possibly corresponds to TRBD1 (6 bases). The V and J ends lost 4 bases and 0 bases respectively, with 23 bases between them. The CDR3 is 19 residues long. The germline V gene encodes CDR1 LNHDA and CDR2 SQIVND (reference sequence).

The chain combines TRBV4-1 with TRBJ2-7; 8 bases map to TRBD1. This CDR3 has 17 residues. CDR1 and CDR2 (germline): MGHRA, YSYEKL. The V gene end was trimmed by 5 bases and the J gene end by 4 bases; junction bases not matched to a gene: 16. The CDR3 coding sequence is TGCGCCAGCAGCTTGAACGATCTTGGACAGGGCTTTTACGAGCAGTACTTC. Amino acids: CASSLNDLGQGFYEQYF.

This clone was detected a few times. The chain carries TRBV27 and TRBJ2-7; possible D gene TRBD2, 6 bases. Trimming stripped 5 bases from V and 4 bases from J, with 21 bases between. Germline-derived CDR1 and CDR2 are MNHEY and SMNVEV (reference sequence). The CDR3 is 16 amino acids. Here the CDR3 reads CASSPLIGTLTYEQYF. For the CDR3, the DNA is TGTGCCAGCAGTCCCCTTATCGGGACTTTGACGTACGAGCAGTACTTC.

This clone was detected a few times. The chain employs TRBV9 and TRBJ2-1; TRBD2 aligns across 12 bases. The ends lost 4 bases at V and 0 bases at J; junction bases unmatched: 17. The germline V gene encodes CDR1 SGDLS and CDR2 YYNGEE. The CDR3 length is 21 residues. CDR3 in DNA: TGTGCCAGCAGCAAAGGTGGGGGACTAGCGGGTCATCGGACCTCCTACAATGAGCAGTTCTTC. This gives the protein CASSKGGGLAGHRTSYNEQFF.